These T cell receptor beta chains were read from a single sample in a study of graft-versus-host responses after intestinal transplantation. Profiled with immunoSEQ multiplex PCR; TCRdb holds only in-frame clones, not every one. The table lists tens of thousands of clones, around four fifths of them singletons, with roughly 3.6% in the top ten. The specimen was PBMCs, collected about 1,000 days after transplant. These receptors originate from a human patient who received an intestinal transplant, so some T cells may come from the graft donor. The CDR3 runs from the conserved cysteine through the conserved F or W. The D gene is left open where the match is weak. The size of a clone is reported for some rows only, either as once, few or many, or as a class for expanded clones.

clone_size	v_call	j_call	d_call	cdr3_nt	cdr3_aa
-	TRBV6-6	TRBJ2-2	-	TGTGCCAGCAGTTACCCGACCAGGACCACCGGGGAGCTGTTTTTT	CASSYPTRTTGELFF
-	TRBV28	TRBJ1-3	-	TGTGCCAGCGGACAAGGGACTTTGACGACTCGCTCTGGAAACACCATATATTTT	CASGQGTLTTRSGNTIYF
-	TRBV12-2	TRBJ2-4	-	TGTGCAAGTCGCTTAGCGTTTGGCGGGAGGGCCCCGTCCAAAAACATTCAGTACTTC	CASRLAFGGRAPSKNIQYF
once	TRBV7-8	TRBJ1-1	-	TGTGCCAGCAGCTTAGTTGCTGGGGACACTGAAGCTTTCTTT	CASSLVAGDTEAFF
-	TRBV7-8	TRBJ2-7	-	TGTGCCAGCGGACCCTATCCCCACAGCGAGCAGTACTTC	CASGPYPHSEQYF
-	TRBV2	TRBJ1-2	TRBD1	TGTGCCAGCACCGGGACAGACTATGGCTACACCTTC	CASTGTDYGYTF
-	TRBV14	TRBJ2-2	TRBD1	TGTGCCAGCAGCCAAGTTCTGGACAGGGAGAACGGGGAGCTGTTTTTT	CASSQVLDRENGELFF
-	TRBV29-1	TRBJ2-1	-	TGCAGCGTACGAACTGGGGGCAATGAGCAGTTCTTC	CSVRTGGNEQFF
-	TRBV7-3	TRBJ1-3	TRBD1	TGTGCCAGCAGCCCGCGGGCCTGGACAGGGAATGGACCTGGAAACACCATATATTTT	CASSPRAWTGNGPGNTIYF
-	TRBV14	TRBJ2-7	TRBD2	TGTGCCAGCAGCCGGGGACTACTTAACTACGAGCAGTACTTC	CASSRGLLNYEQYF
-	TRBV7-3	TRBJ2-7	-	TGTGCCAGCAGCACCGGGGAAGGAGGGATGTACTTC	CASSTGEGGMYF
-	TRBV7-3	TRBJ2-3	TRBD2	TGTGCCAGCAGCTTAGCGGGGGTTAGCACAGATACGCAGTATTTT	CASSLAGVSTDTQYF
-	TRBV5-4	TRBJ1-1	-	TGTGCCAGCAGCCTGCTTTGGGGCCCTGAAGCTTTCTTT	CASSLLWGPEAFF
-	TRBV6-5	TRBJ1-3	-	TGTGCCAGCAGTTACTCATATATGGCTGGAAACACCATATATTTT	CASSYSYMAGNTIYF
-	TRBV10-3	TRBJ1-2	TRBD1	TGTGCCATCAGTGACCCCGGGACAGGGGACTATGGCTACACCTTC	CAISDPGTGDYGYTF
once	TRBV5-1	TRBJ2-7	TRBD1	TGCGCCAGCAGCCTGACAGGGGGCTTCTACGAGCAGTACTTC	CASSLTGGFYEQYF
once	TRBV27	TRBJ2-7	-	TGTGCCAGCAGTTTATATGGTGGACGTACCTACGAGCAGTACTTC	CASSLYGGRTYEQYF
once	TRBV27	TRBJ2-1	-	TGTGCCAGCAGTCCGAGGGTGAGCTCCTACAATGAGCAGTTCTTC	CASSPRVSSYNEQFF
-	TRBV19	TRBJ2-7	TRBD2	TGTGCCAGTAGTACGGCGGGAGGGTCCTACGAGCAGTACTTC	CASSTAGGSYEQYF
-	TRBV18	TRBJ1-1	-	TGTGCCAGCTCACCAGACACTGAAGCTTTCTTT	CASSPDTEAFF
-	TRBV6-5	TRBJ2-5	-	TGTGCCAGCGGCCCCGGGGGGCACCAAGAGACCCAGTACTTC	CASGPGGHQETQYF
once	TRBV4-2	TRBJ1-1	-	TGTGCCAGCAGCAATTGGGGTTCGGGCACTGAAGCTTTCTTT	CASSNWGSGTEAFF
-	TRBV15	TRBJ2-7	TRBD2	TGTGCCACTGGGACTAACTACGAGCAGTACTTC	CATGTNYEQYF
once	TRBV5-4	TRBJ2-2	TRBD1	TGTGCCAGCAGCTTCGGGACAGGGGGCCGGAACACCGGGGAGCTGTTTTTT	CASSFGTGGRNTGELFF
-	TRBV28	TRBJ2-7	-	TGTGCCAGCATGGTGGGATCCTACGAGCAGTACTTC	CASMVGSYEQYF
-	TRBV18	TRBJ1-6	-	TGTGCCAGCTCACCACCGGAAGGGAACCTCCACTTT	CASSPPEGNLHF
-	TRBV4-2	TRBJ1-2	TRBD1	TGTGCCAGCAGCCAAGAACAGGGGACTAACTATGGCTACACCTTC	CASSQEQGTNYGYTF
-	TRBV5-6	TRBJ2-7	TRBD2	TGTGCCAGCAGTCGACTAGCGGGAGCTAGGGGCTACGAGCAGTACTTC	CASSRLAGARGYEQYF